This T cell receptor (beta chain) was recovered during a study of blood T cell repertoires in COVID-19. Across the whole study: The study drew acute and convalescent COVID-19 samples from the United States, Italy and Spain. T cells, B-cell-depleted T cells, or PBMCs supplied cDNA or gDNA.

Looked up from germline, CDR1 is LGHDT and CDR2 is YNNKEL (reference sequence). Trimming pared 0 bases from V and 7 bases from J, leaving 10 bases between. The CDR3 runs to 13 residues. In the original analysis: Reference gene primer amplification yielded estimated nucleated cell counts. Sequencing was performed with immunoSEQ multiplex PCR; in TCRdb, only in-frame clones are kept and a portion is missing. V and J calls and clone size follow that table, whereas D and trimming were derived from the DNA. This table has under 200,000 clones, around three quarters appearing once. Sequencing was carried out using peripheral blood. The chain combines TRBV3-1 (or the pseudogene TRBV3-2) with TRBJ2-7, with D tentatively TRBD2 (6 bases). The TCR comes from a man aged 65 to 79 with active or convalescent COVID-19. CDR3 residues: CASSQDWGGEQYF. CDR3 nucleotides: TGTGCCAGCAGCCAAGATTGGGGAGGAGAGCAGTACTTC.